These 2 T cell receptor beta chains share one sample of origin, sequenced in a study of blood T cell repertoires in COVID-19. Sequenced by immunoSEQ multiplex PCR; TCRdb stores in-frame clones only, minus some. The sample has some 530,000 clones; about 88% are singletons. Sequences were obtained from PBMCs or T cells enriched from blood (not recorded which). The receptor set was obtained from a woman aged 55-75 years who had recovered from COVID-19.

The V and J genes are TRBV6-5 and TRBJ1-3; the D is unclear. The CDR3 extends over 16 amino acids. Germline V gene data show CDR1 as MNHEY and CDR2 as SVGAGI. The V gene lost 0 bases and the J gene lost 6 bases, with 15 bases spanning the gap. CDR3 amino acids: CASSYSRMPVENTIYF. CDR3 coding DNA: TGTGCCAGCAGTTACTCGAGGATGCCGGTCGAAAACACCATATATTTT.

V gene TRBV4-2 combines with J gene TRBJ2-1; D unclear. The V end lost 2 bases, the J end lost 2 bases, and 10 bases lay between the germline ends. There are 15 residues in the CDR3. Germline V gene lookup returns CDR1 LGHNA and CDR2 YNFKEQ. The chain's CDR3 is CASSQLGGTYNEQFF. The CDR3, as DNA: TGTGCCAGCAGCCAACTCGGCGGAACCTACAATGAGCAGTTCTTC.